This entry concerns a single TCR beta chain. This clonotype showed up just a few times. Its antigen remains undetermined. Base qualities are not provided; no much larger clone lies one nucleotide away. The sample originates from a study of patients and donors after allogeneic stem cell transplantation (dated by TCRdb to 2019 to 2021). The library came from RT-PCR. Sequencer: NextSeq 550. TCRdb applied fastp at Q25 and MiXCR to the public reads, then kept only in-frame beta chains. Every distinct CDR3 protein forms one entry, paired with its most common genes and DNA. This sample gives over 5,500 distinct CDR3 sequences in total; roughly 13% of them show up just once. 45% to 55% of the sample is taken by the ten largest. This sequence was found in a human donor who was either an allogeneic HSCT recipient or a stem cell or donor lymphocyte infusion donor (not recorded which). It is not recorded whose cells these are; they may come from a transplant donor. Source material: blood, either unsorted or a sorted T cell fraction (not recorded which).

For the CDR3, the sequence is CASRGGTEAFF. The DNA is TGTGCCAGCAGGGGGGGCACTGAAGCTTTCTTT. The sequence links TRBV6-5 to TRBJ1-1; 5 matching bases give a weak D call of TRBD1. CDR1 is given as MNHEY and CDR2 as SVGAGI, both from the germline V gene. The junction carries 6 bases between V and J, which are trimmed by 6 bases and 4 bases respectively. The CDR3 runs 11 residues from the cysteine to the phenylalanine. Only CDR3 DNA is held: 33 bases, read in frame from base 1.